A single sample is the source of the 21 T cell receptor beta chains below, sequenced in a study of cytomegalovirus exposure and HLA in healthy donors. Sequencing used immunoSEQ multiplex PCR; TCRdb keeps in-frame clones, though not all of them. The data hold around 140,000 clones, with around 90% observed a single time. Sequenced sample: PBMCs. The receptors come from a man younger than 35 in good health and CMV-seropositive.

The V and J genes are TRBV7-6 and TRBJ2-1; TRBD2 aligns across 7 bases. The CDR3 totals 16 residues. After removal of 2 bases from V and 3 bases from J, the junction contained 7 bases not matched to a gene. Germline lookup yields CDR1 SGHVS and CDR2 FNYEAQ. CDR3 residues: CASSLSASGNYNEQFF. The CDR3 nucleotides read TGTGCCAGCAGCTTATCCGCTAGCGGAAACTACAATGAGCAGTTCTTC.

This chain uses TRBV28 with TRBJ2-7, with TRBD1 matching 8 bases. The CDR3 spans 13 residues. Germline-derived CDR1 and CDR2 are MDHEN and SYDVKM. Trimming took 5 bases from V and 8 from J; bases not matched to a gene: 8. CDR3 bases: TGTGCCAGCAGTGCCGCGGACAGGGTGAAGCAGTACTTC. Its protein product is CASSAADRVKQYF. Variable domain in full (rest from reference TRBV28 and TRBJ2-7): DVKVTQSSRYLVKRTGEKVFLECVQDMDHENMFWYRQDPGLGLRLIYFSYDVKMKEKGDIPEGYSVSREKKERFSLILESASTNQTSMYLCASSAADRVKQYFGPGTRLTVT.

The chain employs TRBV6-1 and TRBJ2-2; weak D call: TRBD2 (6 bases). The CDR3 extends over 13 amino acids. The germline V gene has CDR1 MNHNS and CDR2 SASEGT. V lost 8 bases and J lost 6, with 13 bases in between. The CDR3 DNA reads TGTGCCAGCGGGGCGGGGTCGCCCGGGGAGCTGTTTTTT. Its translation is CASGAGSPGELFF.

The rearrangement links TRBV5-4 to TRBJ1-2; 8 bases are a match to TRBD1. This CDR3 is 19 amino acids long. The V gene's germline CDR1 is SGHNT and CDR2 YYREEE (reference sequence). The trim removed 1 base at V and 0 bases at J, leaving 14 bases unmatched. The CDR3 is CASSLRLIRTGLTNYGYTF. CDR3 DNA: TGTGCCAGCAGCTTGAGGTTGATTAGGACAGGGCTTACTAACTATGGCTACACCTTC. The full variable domain, its missing parts supplied by reference TRBV5-4 and TRBJ1-2, is ETGVTQSPTHLIKTRGQQVTLRCSSQSGHNTVSWYQQALGQGPQFIFQYYREEENGRGNFPPRFSGLQFPNYSSELNVNALELDDSALYLCASSLRLIRTGLTNYGYTFGSGTRLTVV.

This sequence joins TRBV5-4 and TRBJ2-2; D is unresolved. V lost 4 bases and J 7 bases, leaving 11 bases between the germline ends. This CDR3 region has 13 residues. Germline values: CDR1 SGHNT, CDR2 YYREEE (reference sequence). The CDR3 spells CASSLDTVGELFF. The CDR3 DNA follows: TGTGCCAGCAGCCTCGATACGGTCGGGGAGCTGTTTTTT.

The chain recombines TRBV27 with TRBJ2-6; D perhaps matches TRBD1 (5 bases). V lost 5 bases and J 4 bases, leaving 9 bases between the germline ends. In germline, CDR1 is MNHEY, CDR2 SMNVEV (reference sequence). The CDR3 loop spans 14 amino acids. For the CDR3, the DNA is TGTGCCAGCAGTCCAGGGCCAGGGGCCAACGTCCTGACTTTC. Translated, it gives CASSPGPGANVLTF.

The CDR3 reads CASSPTATNYYEQYF. The CDR3 bases are TGTGCCAGCAGCCCCACCGCCACGAACTACTACGAGCAGTACTTC. The rearrangement joins TRBV5-4 to TRBJ2-7; unclear D gene. This CDR3 comprises 15 residues. V dropped 4 bases and J dropped 3 bases, with 17 bases sitting between them. Germline values: CDR1 SGHNT, CDR2 YYREEE (reference sequence).

Regarding this clone: Mismatch with germline at one junction end may stem from a read error. The chain is built from TRBV14 and TRBJ2-7, with D tentatively TRBD2 (5 bases). The CDR3 loop spans 15 amino acids. Germline V gene sequence: CDR1 SGHDN, CDR2 FVKESK. CDR3: CASSQAGNPSNEQYF. DNA for the CDR3: TGTGCCAGCAGCCAGGCCGGGAACCCCTCCAACGAGCAGTACTTC.

The chain couples TRBV18 to TRBJ2-1; weak D call: TRBD1 (6 bases). The CDR3 has 15 residues. V was clipped by 3 bases and J by 4 bases, with 13 bases between them. Germline V gene lookup returns CDR1 KGHSH and CDR2 LQKENI. CDR3 sequence (DNA): TGTGCCAGCTCACCTGGGGGACACCCTTACAATGAGCAGTTCTTC. Translating it yields CASSPGGHPYNEQFF.

J is TRBJ2-3 and V is TRBV28, with 7 nucleotides matching TRBD2. Germline values: CDR1 MDHEN, CDR2 SYDVKM. The CDR3 has 16 residues. The V and J ends lost 1 base and 2 bases, in that order; junction bases with no gene match: 6. DNA for the CDR3: TGTGCCAGCAGTTTATTAGGCGGGGGAAACACAGATACGCAGTATTTT. It codes for CASSLLGGGNTDTQYF.

The chain joins TRBV7-8 to TRBJ2-7; perhaps TRBD2 as D (5 bases). This CDR3 has 13 amino acids. Trimming cost V 5 bases and J 1 base, with 9 bases left between them. Per the germline V gene, CDR1 is SGHVS and CDR2 is FQNEAQ. Here the CDR3 reads CASSRTRSYEQYF. The CDR3, as DNA: TGTGCCAGCAGCCGAACTAGATCCTACGAGCAGTACTTC.

The genes are TRBV2 and TRBJ1-2; D remains unclear. The germline CDR1 and CDR2 sequences are SNHLY and FYNNEI. Trimming took 7 bases from V and 8 from J, leaving 17 bases between them. The CDR3 runs 13 residues. The CDR3 is CASIGLPSQGYTF. The CDR3 nucleotides are TGTGCCAGCATAGGGCTTCCTAGCCAAGGCTACACCTTC. Supplemented by reference TRBV2 and TRBJ1-2, the full variable domain reads EPEVTQTPSHQVTQMGQEVILRCVPISNHLYFYWYRQILGQKVEFLVSFYNNEISEKSEIFDDQFSVERPDGSNFTLKIRSTKLEDSAMYFCASIGLPSQGYTFGSGTRLTVV.

The V and J genes are TRBV27 and TRBJ2-7; a possible D gene is TRBD1 (6 bases). The CDR3 runs to 15 residues. The germline V gene encodes CDR1 MNHEY and CDR2 SMNVEV (reference sequence). Between the trimmed V and J ends, which lost 8 bases and 0 bases, there was a span of 17 bases. The CDR3 loop is CASGQGQPSSYEQYF. The CDR3 region has the DNA TGTGCCAGCGGCCAGGGGCAGCCAAGCTCCTACGAGCAGTACTTC.

This clone turned up a few times. V gene TRBV28 combines with J gene TRBJ2-3; TRBD1 agrees at 9 bases. CDR1 and CDR2 (germline): MDHEN, SYDVKM. The CDR3 covers 17 residues. V was pared by 4 bases and J by 3 bases, with 11 bases of the junction left unmatched. This chain's CDR3 is CASSSNLDRGMTDTQYF. The CDR3 DNA reads as TGTGCCAGCAGTTCCAACCTTGACAGGGGGATGACAGATACGCAGTATTTT.

This chain links TRBV5-1 with TRBJ2-5; no clear D. This CDR3 region has 13 residues. Germline assignment: CDR1 SGHRS and CDR2 YFSETQ. Trimming cost V 2 bases and J 5 bases, with 10 bases left between them. The CDR3 DNA sequence: TGCGCCAGCAGCTTTGGAATGGAGGAGACCCAGTACTTC. This encodes CASSFGMEETQYF.

J is TRBJ2-5 and V is TRBV6-6; D unclear. V was shortened by 6 bases and J by 0 bases, with 8 bases between the two germline ends. The length of the CDR3 is 13 residues. CDR1 and CDR2 (germline): MNHNY, SVGAGI (reference sequence). CDR3 amino acids: CASRYLYQETQYF. CDR3 DNA: TGTGCCAGCAGGTACCTGTACCAAGAGACCCAGTACTTC.

The V gene is TRBV7-3, the J gene TRBJ2-3; possibly TRBD1 for D (6 bases). This CDR3 contains 15 residues. V gave up 2 bases and J gave up 2 bases, with 11 bases separating them. Germline V gene data show CDR1 as SGHTA and CDR2 as FQGTGA. The CDR3: CASSLGRGPTDTQYF. As DNA, the CDR3 is TGTGCCAGCAGCTTAGGCAGGGGCCCCACAGATACGCAGTATTTT.

The V gene is TRBV6-4, the J gene TRBJ2-1; 9 nucleotides align to TRBD1. The V segment lost 2 bases and the J segment 16 bases; nucleotides outside the gene matches: 12. Germline V lookup: CDR1 MRHNA, CDR2 SNTAGT. The CDR3 contains 14 residues. In nucleotides, the CDR3 is TGTGCCAGCAGTGACGGCACAGGGGGCAAAGCTATATTCTTC. Protein product: CASSDGTGGKAIFF.

This clone was counted at least ten times. The chain couples TRBV27 to TRBJ2-7; 10 bases are shared with TRBD2. The V and J ends lost 5 bases and 5 bases, in that order; junction bases with no gene match: 9. This CDR3 is 15 amino acids long. Germline V gives CDR1 MNHEY, CDR2 SMNVEV (reference sequence). The CDR3 DNA is TGTGCCAGCAGTCCCACTAGCGGGGTCTTCCACGAGCAGTACTTC. Translated: CASSPTSGVFHEQYF.

This chain uses TRBV11-2 with TRBJ2-3; possible D gene TRBD2, 6 bases. From germline, CDR1 is SGHAT and CDR2 FQNNGV. The CDR3 extends over 14 amino acids. V dropped 5 bases and J dropped 5 bases, with 14 bases sitting between them. CDR3 sequence (DNA): TGTGCCAGCAGCCCCGGGGGAACTATAGATACGCAGTATTTT. Protein: CASSPGGTIDTQYF.

CDR3 nucleotide sequence: TGTGCCAGCAGCCAAGTTATCGGGACAGGGAGCGGCTACACCTTC. Amino acid sequence: CASSQVIGTGSGYTF. This rearrangement joins TRBV14 to TRBJ1-2, with 9 nucleotides matching TRBD1. CDR1 is SGHDN and CDR2 is FVKESK in the germline V gene. The V and J ends lost 1 base and 8 bases, in that order; junction bases with no gene match: 8. The CDR3 sequence is 15 residues long.